One sample yielded the 15 T cell receptor beta chains listed below, sequenced in a study of blood T cell repertoires in COVID-19. The repertoire was sequenced with immunoSEQ multiplex PCR; TCRdb's copy has only in-frame clones and lacks some. The sample holds about 200,000 clones, around 80% seen once. The sequencing input was peripheral blood. These receptors came from a man aged 50-59 years with active or convalescent COVID-19.

The gene calls are TRBV6-4 and TRBJ1-2; tentative D call: TRBD1 (5 bases). The CDR3 sequence is 14 residues long. Germline CDR1 reads MRHNA; CDR2 reads SNTAGT. V lost 9 bases to trimming and J lost 5 bases, with 19 bases between them. CDR3 DNA sequence: TGTGCCAGGCGACCCGGGACTACCCTTTATGGCTACACCTTC. This translates into CARRPGTTLYGYTF.

The V call is TRBV5-6, the J call TRBJ2-5; 14 bases are a match to TRBD2. J was trimmed by 4 bases and V by 4 bases; bases with no gene match: 6. The germline V gene has CDR1 SGHDT and CDR2 YYEEEE. The CDR3 covers 16 residues. As DNA, the CDR3 is TGTGCCAGCAGCGGGACTAGCGGGAGATTTGGAGAGACCCAGTACTTC. Translated, it gives CASSGTSGRFGETQYF. Complete variable domain (other parts from reference TRBV5-6 and TRBJ2-5): DAGVTQSPTHLIKTRGQQVTLRCSPKSGHDTVSWYQQALGQGPQFIFQYYEEEERQRGNFPDRFSGHQFPNYSSELNVNALLLGDSALYLCASSGTSGRFGETQYFGPGTRLLVL.

The chain recombines TRBV4-1 with TRBJ2-1; 10 nucleotides align to TRBD1. V shed 3 bases and J 8 bases; nucleotides not matched to a gene: 13. CDR1 is MGHRA, CDR2 YSYEKL, per germline. The CDR3 consists of 17 residues. As DNA, the CDR3 is TGCGCCAGCAGCCAGAGGGCCGGCGGGACAGGGGTCGATGAGCAGTTCTTC. Amino acids: CASSQRAGGTGVDEQFF.

In its sample, this clone was seen a few times. The chain uses TRBV4-3 and TRBJ1-2; 9 nucleotides match TRBD1. In germline, CDR1 is LGHNA, CDR2 YSLEER. V was clipped by 1 base and J by 6 bases; unmatched bases: 3. The length of the CDR3 is 14 residues. In DNA form, the CDR3 reads TGCGCCAGCAGCCAAGGGGACAGGGCAAATGGCTACACCTTC. Encoded protein: CASSQGDRANGYTF.

The genes are TRBV7-2 and TRBJ2-3; possible D gene TRBD2, 5 bases. CDR3 length: 14 residues. The V end lost 2 bases, the J end lost 5 bases, and 11 bases lay between the germline ends. Per the germline V gene, CDR1 is SGHTA and CDR2 is FQGNSA. The CDR3 DNA follows: TGTGCCAGCAGCTTATTGCTAGCTGGAGATACGCAGTATTTT. This codes for CASSLLLAGDTQYF.

The rearrangement uses TRBV4-1 and TRBJ2-1; 12 bases map to TRBD2. The CDR3 loop spans 18 amino acids. V gave up 1 base and J gave up 7 bases; unmatched junction bases: 11. Germline CDR1 MGHRA, CDR2 YSYEKL. The CDR3 sequence: CASSQAPRTSGIENEQFF. DNA for the CDR3: TGCGCCAGCAGCCAAGCCCCCCGGACTAGCGGGATAGAGAATGAGCAGTTCTTC.

The CDR3 region has the DNA TGTGCCAGCAGTTTACTGGGCAGGAGGGAGAGCAATCAGCCCCAGCATTTT. This translates into CASSLLGRRESNQPQHF. J is TRBJ1-5 and V is TRBV28; no reliable D call. The germline V and J ends were trimmed by 2 bases and 1 base, with 15 bases remaining between them. The CDR3 totals 17 residues. The germline V gene encodes CDR1 MDHEN and CDR2 SYDVKM.

This chain uses TRBV2 with TRBJ1-4; D not certain. Trimming shortened V by 6 bases and J by 7 bases, and 15 bases separated the two germline ends. The length of the CDR3 is 14 residues. CDR1 is SNHLY, CDR2 FYNNEI, per germline. CDR3 protein: CASSVGRAGEKLFF. DNA of the CDR3: TGTGCCAGCAGCGTAGGGAGGGCCGGTGAAAAACTGTTTTTT.

This chain uses TRBV9 with TRBJ1-2; 9 bases align to TRBD1. Germline V gene lookup returns CDR1 SGDLS and CDR2 YYNGEE. V trimming: 6 bases; J trimming: 7 bases; junction bases outside the gene matches: 7. CDR3 length equals 13 residues. The CDR3 sequence is CASTSGTGFGYTF. CDR3 sequence (DNA): TGTGCCAGCACCTCCGGGACAGGGTTTGGCTACACCTTC.

V and J are TRBV28 and TRBJ1-4; D is uncertain. Trimming took 10 bases from V and 8 from J, leaving 14 bases between them. This CDR3 is built from 12 residues. CDR1 MDHEN and CDR2 SYDVKM come from the germline V gene. Here the CDR3 DNA reads TGTGCCACCATTGACTTAAACGAAAAACTGTTTTTT. Amino acid sequence: CATIDLNEKLFF.

CDR3 protein: CASSFQIGTGTGNQPQHF. The CDR3 DNA is TGTGCCAGCAGTTTTCAAATCGGGACAGGGACTGGCAATCAGCCCCAGCATTTT. The chain is built from TRBV6-2 or TRBV6-3 and TRBJ1-5; TRBD1 matches at 9 bases. Germline values: CDR1 MNHEY, CDR2 SVGEGT. The trim removed 4 bases at V and 2 bases at J, leaving 12 bases unmatched. The CDR3 runs to 18 residues.

The V gene is TRBV5-6, the J gene TRBJ1-2; 10 nucleotides line up with TRBD1. V dropped 1 base and J dropped 8; count of bases not matched to a gene: 11. CDR1 and CDR2 from the germline V gene are SGHDT and YYEEEE. This CDR3 spans 16 amino acids. CDR3 region: CASSLLAGTGVGGYTF. The DNA of the CDR3 is TGTGCCAGCAGCTTGTTGGCCGGGACAGGGGTAGGAGGCTACACCTTC.

V and J are TRBV15 and TRBJ2-7, with D tentatively TRBD1 (5 bases). This CDR3 is built from 16 residues. Trimming removed 1 base at V and 7 bases at J, with 20 bases between. Germline CDR1 is LNHNV and CDR2 is YYDKDF (reference sequence). CDR3 DNA sequence: TGTGCCACCAGCAGAGTTCCCGCAGGGCCGTGGGTAGAGCAGTACTTC. Translation: CATSRVPAGPWVEQYF.

This clone was recorded only once. The rearrangement links TRBV10-3 to TRBJ1-2; TRBD1 might be the D (5 bases). Germline lookup yields CDR1 ENHRY and CDR2 SYGVKD. Trimming stripped 2 bases from V and 0 bases from J, with 10 bases between. The CDR3 covers 15 residues. As DNA, the CDR3 is TGTGCCATCAGTGAGGGGGGGTCCTCTAACTATGGCTACACCTTC. The encoded protein is CAISEGGSSNYGYTF.

This sequence joins TRBV5-1 and TRBJ2-5; 14 bases are shared with TRBD2. The V gene's germline CDR1 is SGHRS and CDR2 YFSETQ. The CDR3 runs to 17 residues. The junction had 5 bases not matched to a gene; V was cut back by 0 bases and J by 4 bases. The chain's CDR3 is CASSLGTSGRFPETQYF. CDR3 in DNA: TGCGCCAGCAGCTTGGGGACTAGCGGGAGGTTTCCAGAGACCCAGTACTTC.